This is a list of T cell receptor beta chains from one sample in a study of beta chain features in type 1 diabetes. The assay was immunoSEQ multiplex PCR, and TCRdb's table has in-frame clones only and misses some. The sample carries 240,000 or so clones, about 25% recorded once. The sequenced sample was central memory CD4+ T cells from blood. The receptors derive from a man aged 25-45 years in good health. Each CDR3 is given with its conserved first and last residue. The D gene is left open where the match is weak. Not every row has a clone size; where given, it reads once, few, many or a size class.

d_gene | abundance | len | j_gene | v_gene | CDR3nt | CDR3aa
TRBD2 | few | 15 | TRBJ2-1 | TRBV18 | TGTGCCAGCTCACCAGCTAGCGGGAGCCACAATGAGCAGTTCTTC | CASSPASGSHNEQFF
. | . | 15 | TRBJ2-3 | TRBV9 | TGTGCCAGCAGCGTAGCTGGCGGGAGCACAGATACGCAGTATTTT | CASSVAGGSTDTQYF
. | few | 14 | TRBJ1-6 | TRBV6-1 | TGTGCCAGCAGTGGGCAGTCACTTAATTCACCCCTCCACTTT | CASSGQSLNSPLHF
. | . | 12 | TRBJ2-7 | TRBV7-2 | TGTGCCAGCAGCTTAGATCGGCGGGAGCAGTACTTC | CASSLDRREQYF
. | . | 14 | TRBJ2-7 | TRBV10-2 | TGCGCCAGCAGTGAGTCAGGCGACTCCTACGAGCAGTACTTC | CASSESGDSYEQYF
. | many | 15 | TRBJ2-1 | TRBV5-1 | TGCGCCAGCAGCTTGGGTCAGTTTTTGTACAATGAGCAGTTCTTC | CASSLGQFLYNEQFF
TRBD1 | . | 15 | TRBJ2-7 | TRBV7-2 | TGTGCCAGCAGCTTAGACGGGACAGGGTTCTACGAGCAGTACTTC | CASSLDGTGFYEQYF
. | many | 15 | TRBJ2-3 | TRBV5-6 | TGTGCCAGCAGCTTGGACCAGAAAAACACAGATACGCAGTATTTT | CASSLDQKNTDTQYF
TRBD2 | few | 13 | TRBJ2-3 | TRBV2 | TGTGCCAGCAGTGGACTAGCGGGACCCGGGGGGAATTTT | CASSGLAGPGGNF
TRBD2 | few | 17 | TRBJ2-1 | TRBV7-2 | TGTGCCAGCAGGACTGCGAGGGGGCTAGCGGGAGGGAGTGAGCAGTTCTTC | CASRTARGLAGGSEQFF
. | . | 13 | TRBJ1-5 | TRBV6-5 | TGTGCCAGCAGTTACAGGGTCGGTCAGCCCCAGCATTTT | CASSYRVGQPQHF
TRBD2 | . | 18 | TRBJ2-7 | TRBV4-3 | TGCGCCAGCAGCCTGGACAGGGGACTAGCGGGAGCTTCCTACGAGCAGTACTTC | CASSLDRGLAGASYEQYF
. | few | 14 | TRBJ2-7 | TRBV7-2 | TGTGCCAGCAGCCGACGGTACAGGGACCACGAGCAGTACTTC | CASSRRYRDHEQYF
. | few | 13 | TRBJ1-1 | TRBV2 | TGTGCCAGCAGTAGTGGAGGGAACACTGAAGCTTTCTTT | CASSSGGNTEAFF
. | . | 16 | TRBJ2-2 | TRBV7-9 | TGTGCCAGCAGCCGTCTCGGGCGTAGAGACACCGGGGAGCTGTTTTTT | CASSRLGRRDTGELFF
TRBD2 | . | 18 | TRBJ2-7 | TRBV4-3 | TGCGCCAGCAGCCAAGAGGTCGGAATAGCGGGAACGCCCTACGAGCAGTACTTC | CASSQEVGIAGTPYEQYF
. | . | 15 | TRBJ2-3 | TRBV9 | TGTGCCAGCAGCGTAGAAATCTCCCCCACAGATACGCAGTATTTT | CASSVEISPTDTQYF
TRBD2 | few | 15 | TRBJ2-1 | TRBV11-2 | TGTGCCAGCAGCCTCAGCGGGAGGGCCGGGGATGAGCAGTTCTTC | CASSLSGRAGDEQFF
TRBD1 | few | 17 | TRBJ1-1 | TRBV18 | TGTGCCAGCTCACCAGGGACAGGTGTAACTGTGAACACTGAAGCTTTCTTT | CASSPGTGVTVNTEAFF
TRBD2 | few | 18 | TRBJ2-1 | TRBV5-1 | TGCGCCAGCAGCTTGGATTATGGGACTAGCGGTCGGGGAGGTGAGCAGTTCTTC | CASSLDYGTSGRGGEQFF
. | . | 12 | TRBJ1-2 | TRBV30 | TGTGCCTGGAGGGGATGGGGCTATGGCTACACCTTC | CAWRGWGYGYTF
TRBD2 | . | 16 | TRBJ2-3 | TRBV5-1 | TGCGCCAGCAGCGCTAGCGGGGGAAGGTTGACAGATACGCAGTATTTT | CASSASGGRLTDTQYF
TRBD1 | . | 13 | TRBJ1-1 | TRBV10-3 | TGTGCCATCGGTGGGACAGAGAACACTGAAGCTTTCTTT | CAIGGTENTEAFF
TRBD2 | . | 18 | TRBJ2-1 | TRBV18 | TGTGCCAGCTCACCCCAGACTAGCGGGAGGGACCGATACAATGAGCAGTTCTTC | CASSPQTSGRDRYNEQFF
. | few | 13 | TRBJ1-6 | TRBV19 | TGTGCCAGTAGTATCAGGGAAAATTCACCCCTCCACTTT | CASSIRENSPLHF
. | few | 15 | TRBJ2-1 | TRBV5-4 | TGTGCCAGCAGCTTGGAGGGATCCTCCTACAATGAGCAGTTCTTC | CASSLEGSSYNEQFF
TRBD1 | . | 15 | TRBJ2-5 | TRBV29-1 | TGCAGCGTGGACAGGGCCGTTTCAAGAGGAGAGACCCAGTACTTC | CSVDRAVSRGETQYF
. | few | 10 | TRBJ2-7 | TRBV20-1 | TGCAGTGCTGGCGTATCCGAGCAGTACTTC | CSAGVSEQYF
. | . | 13 | TRBJ2-7 | TRBV27 | TGTGCCAGCAGTTACAGGCCTCAGTACGAGCAGTACTTC | CASSYRPQYEQYF
. | . | 16 | TRBJ1-1 | TRBV10-3 | TGTGCCATCAGTGAGTCGATACCAGGGGCCCCCCTTGAAGCTTTCTTT | CAISESIPGAPLEAFF
. | . | 13 | TRBJ2-1 | TRBV7-9 | TGTGCCAGCAGCTTGAACGGGTACAATGAGCAGTTCTTC | CASSLNGYNEQFF
TRBD1 | many | 14 | TRBJ1-1 | TRBV5-1 | TGCGCCAGCACCCCGGGGACAGGGAACACTGAAGCTTTCTTT | CASTPGTGNTEAFF
. | few | 13 | TRBJ1-5 | TRBV30 | TGTGCCTGGAGTGTGGACAACAATCAGCCCCAGCATTTT | CAWSVDNNQPQHF
. | few | 16 | TRBJ1-6 | TRBV7-2 | TGTGCCAGCAGCTTAATACAGGGCAGGGGTAATTCACCCCTCCACTTT | CASSLIQGRGNSPLHF
TRBD1 | . | 14 | TRBJ2-7 | TRBV2 | TGTGCCAGCATTTCGGACAGGGGCTCCTACGAGCAGTACTTC | CASISDRGSYEQYF
TRBD1 | . | 13 | TRBJ2-1 | TRBV2 | TGTGCCGGGTCTGGGGGACAGAACAATGAGCAGTTCTTC | CAGSGGQNNEQFF
TRBD2 | few | 14 | TRBJ2-3 | TRBV7-8 | TGTGCCAGCAGCGTATGGGACTACACAGATACGCAGTATTTT | CASSVWDYTDTQYF
. | . | 13 | TRBJ2-7 | TRBV5-4 | TGTGCCAGCAGCTTGACAGGGTCCTACGAGCAGTACTTC | CASSLTGSYEQYF
. | . | 12 | TRBJ1-1 | TRBV30 | TGTGCCTGGAGTACCCTGAACACTGAAGCTTTCTTT | CAWSTLNTEAFF